This TCR beta chain is from a study of T cell repertoires in cytomegalovirus infection. Study outcomes and limitations: Carriers of CMV plus the relevant HLA were identified by cumulative public TCR beta family frequency.

TCRdb used MiXCR to reprocess the reads, holding one entry per CDR3 protein. Altogether 350,000 to 400,000 distinct CDR3 sequences are present, just under 35% being singletons, with the ten largest covering approximately 15%. The table lists this clonotype with many counts. The antigen is undetermined. Germline V gene sequence: CDR1 SGHVS, CDR2 FQNEAQ. The CDR3 length is 14 residues. Trimming took off 4 bases at V and 5 bases at J, with 14 bases between the two ends. The sequences come from cultured PBMCs, collected from culture after CMV antigen stimulation. The J gene is TRBJ2-5, the V gene TRBV7-8; D possibly corresponds to TRBD2 (6 bases). This sequence was found in a human donor in good health (CMV status not recorded). Some clones in this sample may be carry-over from other donors' samples. The DNA of the CDR3 is TGTGCCAGCAGCTGGGACTCGAAGTGGGAGACCCAGTACTTC. As protein: CASSWDSKWETQYF.